The entry below gives a single T cell receptor (beta chain) sequence along with its context. Its specificity is not known. Different DNA sequences within this sample yield the same CDR3. This sample is part of a study of shared clonotypes between healthy human individuals. Study outcomes and limitations: It was observed that roughly 5.4% of naive CD4 clonotypes were shared across several donors.

Evenly divided among several immunoSEQ plates was the genomic DNA of each subset. Here immunoSEQ multiplex PCR was the method, and the copy in TCRdb shows in-frame clones only, minus some. The sample lists about 2,500,000 clones, just over 90% occurring once. This CDR3 contains 12 residues. Germline assignment: CDR1 GTSNPN and CDR2 SVGIG (reference sequence). Trimming took 4 bases from V and 1 from J, leaving 7 bases between them. The chain joins TRBV30 to TRBJ1-1; D unresolved. This sequence originates from a man younger than 35 in good health. Sequenced sample: naive CD4+ T cells sorted from blood. This sample's subset: CD45RA+ positively selected. The DNA of the CDR3 is TGTGCCTGGACTACAGCGAACACTGAAGCTTTCTTT. As protein: CAWTTANTEAFF. Full variable domain (missing parts from reference TRBV30 and TRBJ1-1): SQTIHQWPATLVQPVGSPLSLECTVEGTSNPNLYWYRQAAGRGLQLLFYSVGIGQISSEVPQNLSASRPQDRQFILSSKKLLLSDSGFYLCAWTTANTEAFFGQGTRLTVV.